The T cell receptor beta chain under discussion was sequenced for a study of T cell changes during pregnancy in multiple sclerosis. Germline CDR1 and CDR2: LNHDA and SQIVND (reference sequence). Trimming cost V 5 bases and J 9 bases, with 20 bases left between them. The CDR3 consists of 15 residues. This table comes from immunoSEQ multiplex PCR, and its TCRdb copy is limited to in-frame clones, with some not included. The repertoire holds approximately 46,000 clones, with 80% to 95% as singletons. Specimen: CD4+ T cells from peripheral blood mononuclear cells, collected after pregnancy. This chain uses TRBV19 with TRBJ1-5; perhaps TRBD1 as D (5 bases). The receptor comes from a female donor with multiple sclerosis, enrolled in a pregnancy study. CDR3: CASSSQTGGDRPQHF. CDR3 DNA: TGTGCCAGTAGTTCCCAAACCGGGGGAGATAGGCCCCAGCATTTT.